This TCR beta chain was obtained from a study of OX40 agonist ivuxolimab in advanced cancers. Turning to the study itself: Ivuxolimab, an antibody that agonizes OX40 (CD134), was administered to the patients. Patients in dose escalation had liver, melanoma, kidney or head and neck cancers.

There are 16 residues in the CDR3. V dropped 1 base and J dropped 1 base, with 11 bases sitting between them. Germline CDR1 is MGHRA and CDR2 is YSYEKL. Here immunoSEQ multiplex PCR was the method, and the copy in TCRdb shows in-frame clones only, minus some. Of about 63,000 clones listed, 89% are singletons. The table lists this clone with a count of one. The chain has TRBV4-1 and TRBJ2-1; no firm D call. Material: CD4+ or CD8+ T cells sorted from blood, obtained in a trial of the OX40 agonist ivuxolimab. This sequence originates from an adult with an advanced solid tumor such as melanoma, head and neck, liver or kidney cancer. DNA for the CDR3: TGCGCCAGCAGCCAAGTCTTCCTGGGGTCCTACAATGAGCAGTTCTTC. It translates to CASSQVFLGSYNEQFF.